These 6 T cell receptor beta chains share one sample of origin, sequenced in a study of blood T cell repertoires in COVID-19. Assay: immunoSEQ multiplex PCR; the TCRdb copy retains only in-frame clones and omits some. Of 250,000 to 300,000 clones listed, approximately 85% are singletons. Sequenced sample: PBMCs or T cells enriched from blood (not recorded which). These receptors originate from a woman aged 30 to 39 who had recovered from COVID-19.

The chain joins TRBV9 to TRBJ2-3; D is possibly TRBD2 (5 bases). CDR1 and CDR2 (germline): SGDLS, YYNGEE. V was shortened by 2 bases and J by 2 bases, with 9 bases between the two germline ends. The CDR3 extends over 14 amino acids. The CDR3 loop is CASSVTGNTDTQYF. The CDR3 bases are TGTGCCAGCAGCGTGACGGGAAACACAGATACGCAGTATTTT.

This chain connects TRBV6-1 to TRBJ1-2; D unresolved. Trimming took 7 bases from V and 7 from J, leaving 22 bases between them. The germline gives CDR1 MNHNS, CDR2 SASEGT. This CDR3 spans 15 amino acids. In DNA, the CDR3 is TGTGCCAGCACCGGTACAGTGGGAGGGTGGGGTGGCTACACCTTC. This sequence encodes CASTGTVGGWGGYTF.

V gene TRBV5-1 combines with J gene TRBJ1-2; TRBD1 agrees at 7 bases. The germline V gene has CDR1 SGHRS and CDR2 YFSETQ. V lost 2 bases, J lost 4 bases, and 5 bases stayed unmatched. This CDR3 has 14 residues. CDR3 region: CASSFTGVRYGYTF. CDR3 DNA: TGCGCCAGCAGCTTTACAGGGGTTCGCTATGGCTACACCTTC.

This sequence joins TRBV19 and TRBJ2-7, with TRBD2 identical over 9 bases. This CDR3 spans 16 amino acids. V lost 1 base to trimming and J lost 3 bases; unmatched junction nucleotides: 7. Germline V lookup: CDR1 LNHDA, CDR2 SQIVND (reference sequence). The CDR3 DNA follows: TGTGCCAGTAGTATAGTCGGCGGGGGGGTCTTCTACGAGCAGTACTTC. Translation gives CASSIVGGGVFYEQYF.

This clone has only one observation. The chain carries TRBV11-3 and TRBJ1-1, with D tentatively TRBD1 (6 bases). Germline V CDR1 and CDR2: SGHNT, YENEEA. V was trimmed by 7 bases and J by 1 base, leaving 16 bases between them. This CDR3 has 15 amino acids. Written as DNA, the CDR3 is TGTGCCAGCACCCCCGAACAGGGACGGAACACTGAAGCTTTCTTT. It specifies CASTPEQGRNTEAFF.

This chain connects TRBV5-1 to TRBJ2-5; 8 positions agree with TRBD2. CDR3 size: 16 residues. Germline CDR1 reads SGHRS; CDR2 reads YFSETQ. With V trimmed by 0 bases and J by 2 bases, 6 bases remained unmatched. DNA of the CDR3: TGCGCCAGCAGCTTGGTGGCGGGGGGAAGACAAGAGACCCAGTACTTC. Its protein product is CASSLVAGGRQETQYF.